Listed here are 17 T cell receptor beta chains from one sample, sequenced in a study of siplizumab effects on memory and regulatory T cells. No antigen is known for these receptors. Assay used: immunoSEQ multiplex PCR; TCRdb lists only in-frame clones, some missing. The sample includes 7,700 or so clones, about 36% of them seen just once. The mixed lymphocyte reaction cells were grown together in coculture at 37°C for roughly 6 days. Sequenced input: CFSE-low (dividing) CD8+ T cells sorted from an allogeneic mixed lymphocyte reaction. The receptors stem from a human donor in good health; the cells came from an allogeneic mixed lymphocyte reaction.

The table lists this clone with a few counts. V is TRBV28 and J is TRBJ1-1; no clear D. Germline V gives CDR1 MDHEN, CDR2 SYDVKM. Trimming removed 6 bases from V and 3 bases from J, with 8 bases in between. There are 12 residues in the CDR3. The CDR3 DNA reads as TGTGCCAGCAGCCCCCCCGACACTGAAGCTTTCTTT. Its protein product is CASSPPDTEAFF.

The chain carries TRBV12-5 and TRBJ2-1, with 9 positions matching TRBD2. The CDR3 has 14 amino acids. Germline CDR1 reads LGHNT; CDR2 reads FRNRAP. The junction had 4 bases not matched to a gene; V was cut back by 1 base and J by 9 bases. CDR3 DNA sequence: TGTGCTAGTGGTTTGGAGGGACTAGCCGGTGAGCAGTTCTTC. It is translated as CASGLEGLAGEQFF.

The CDR3 DNA reads as TGTGCCAGCAGAATAGCGGTAAACACCGGGGAGCTGTTTTTT. The encoded protein is CASRIAVNTGELFF. The chain links TRBV27 to TRBJ2-2; possibly TRBD2 for D (6 bases). The CDR3 length is 14 residues. CDR1 is MNHEY and CDR2 is SMNVEV in the germline V gene (reference sequence). V was pared by 6 bases and J by 2 bases, with 10 bases between.

This clone has more than one count but fewer than ten. The chain has TRBV4-3 and TRBJ2-7; 7 bases are shared with TRBD2. The CDR3 runs to 15 residues. After removal of 1 base from V and 3 bases from J, the junction contained 6 bases not matched to a gene. Germline V CDR1 and CDR2: LGHNA, YSLEER. In nucleotides, the CDR3 is TGCGCCAGCAGCCAAGTGGGAGGGAGTAACTACGAGCAGTACTTC. Encoded protein: CASSQVGGSNYEQYF.

This clone is classed as medium-sized (0.01 to 0.1%). J is TRBJ2-1 and V is TRBV9; no definite D call. V gave up 4 bases and J gave up 5 bases, with 7 bases separating them. There are 12 residues in the CDR3. The V gene's germline CDR1 is SGDLS and CDR2 YYNGEE. In DNA, the CDR3 is TGTGCCAGCAGCCTCAATAACAATGAGCAGTTCTTC. Translated, it gives CASSLNNNEQFF.

Sample share makes this clone medium-sized. The genes are TRBV7-2 and TRBJ2-7, with 9 bases that match TRBD1. Germline CDR1 is SGHTA and CDR2 is FQGNSA. CDR3 length: 16 residues. The ends lost 1 base at V and 4 bases at J; junction bases unmatched: 8. The CDR3: CASSLEPGQGQYEQYF. CDR3 coding DNA: TGTGCCAGCAGCTTAGAACCGGGACAGGGTCAGTACGAGCAGTACTTC.

J is TRBJ2-3 and V is TRBV29-1; 12 nucleotides align to TRBD1. The CDR3 sequence is 18 residues long. The junction had 15 bases not matched to a gene; V was cut back by 2 bases and J by 6 bases. Germline CDR1 SQVTM, CDR2 ANQGSEA. The DNA of the CDR3 is TGCAGCGTTGAATCCTTCATCGGGACAGGGGGCGCTATGGATACGCAGTATTTT. It encodes CSVESFIGTGGAMDTQYF.

This clone is labeled medium-sized. The V call is TRBV9, the J call TRBJ2-2, with D possibly TRBD2 on 5 matching bases. Trimming took 3 bases from V and 0 from J, leaving 12 bases between them. This CDR3 is built from 16 residues. Germline-derived CDR1 and CDR2 are SGDLS and YYNGEE. The CDR3 spells CASSARGGSNTGELFF. The CDR3 nucleotides read TGTGCCAGCAGCGCCCGCGGCGGGTCGAACACCGGGGAGCTGTTTTTT.

The chain employs TRBV28 and TRBJ2-3; D may be TRBD1 or TRBD2 (5 bases each). The CDR3 spans 13 residues. Germline V gene lookup returns CDR1 MDHEN and CDR2 SYDVKM. V was pared by 6 bases and J by 5 bases, with 12 bases between. The CDR3 coding sequence is TGTGCCAGCAGCCCCGGGACGAGAGATACGCAGTATTTT. It translates to CASSPGTRDTQYF.

By share, this clone counts as medium-sized. The chain recombines TRBV5-1 with TRBJ2-3, with D possibly matching TRBD2 (5 bases). There are 16 residues in the CDR3. The V gene lost 4 bases and the J gene lost 2 bases, with 17 bases spanning the gap. Germline V CDR1 and CDR2: SGHRS, YFSETQ. The CDR3 DNA sequence: TGCGCCAGCAGCACGTGGCCCACTAGTCCCACAGATACGCAGTATTTT. Translating it yields CASSTWPTSPTDTQYF.

This clone counts as medium-sized. The V gene is TRBV27, the J gene TRBJ2-7; D gene uncertain. V gave up 3 bases and J gave up 2 bases, with 11 bases separating them. CDR3 length: 14 amino acids. Germline values: CDR1 MNHEY, CDR2 SMNVEV (reference sequence). The DNA of the CDR3 is TGTGCCAGCAGTTTTGGGCAGGTCACCTACGAGCAGTACTTC. Its protein is CASSFGQVTYEQYF.

This clone was recorded only once. The chain is built from TRBV6-6 and TRBJ1-2; tentative D call: TRBD1 (5 bases). The CDR3 contains 15 residues. Germline CDR1 is MNHNY and CDR2 is SVGAGI (reference sequence). Between the trimmed V and J ends, which lost 0 bases and 2 bases, there was a span of 10 bases. This CDR3 is CASSYSGRANYGYTF. The CDR3 region has the DNA TGTGCCAGCAGTTACTCGGGCAGGGCCAACTATGGCTACACCTTC.

This clone is categorized as medium-sized (0.01 to 0.1%). The J gene is TRBJ1-1, the V gene TRBV29-1, with 12 bases fitting TRBD1. Germline assignment: CDR1 SQVTM and CDR2 ANQGSEA. This CDR3 has 14 amino acids. J lost 1 base, V lost 6 bases, and 3 bases had no gene match. CDR3 protein: CSVAGQGANTEAFF. The CDR3 nucleotides are TGCAGCGTGGCGGGACAGGGGGCGAACACTGAAGCTTTCTTT.

There are a few counts of this clone. This sequence joins TRBV27 and TRBJ2-1; 11 bases match TRBD2. This CDR3 has 16 amino acids. V lost 4 bases and J lost 5; bases outside the gene matches: 7. Germline values: CDR1 MNHEY, CDR2 SMNVEV (reference sequence). The CDR3 bases are TGTGCCAGCAGTTCCCTACTAGCGGGAGTAAACAATGAGCAGTTCTTC. It specifies CASSSLLAGVNNEQFF.

The genes are TRBV6-5 and TRBJ1-1; the D is unclear. Germline V gives CDR1 MNHEY, CDR2 SVGAGI. Trimming shortened V by 2 bases and J by 11 bases, and 9 bases separated the two germline ends. CDR3 length: 11 residues. The CDR3 region has the DNA TGTGCCAGCAGTTACCCAAATGGGGCTTTCTTT. This sequence encodes CASSYPNGAFF.

This clone is labeled medium-sized (0.01 to 0.1%). This chain connects TRBV29-1 to TRBJ1-1, with 8 positions matching TRBD1. Germline V lookup: CDR1 SQVTM, CDR2 ANQGSEA. After removal of 6 bases from V and 6 bases from J, the junction contained 12 bases not matched to a gene. This CDR3 has 14 residues. The CDR3 region is CSVTKRTGMAEAFF. CDR3 DNA: TGCAGCGTAACAAAACGGACAGGGATGGCTGAAGCTTTCTTT.

This chain connects TRBV6-5 to TRBJ2-1; D ambiguous. The CDR3 runs 12 residues. CDR1 is MNHEY, CDR2 SVGAGI, per germline. V lost 8 bases and J 5 bases, leaving 10 bases between the germline ends. The CDR3 here is CASRGPDNEQFF. In DNA, the CDR3 is TGTGCCAGCCGTGGTCCCGACAATGAGCAGTTCTTC.